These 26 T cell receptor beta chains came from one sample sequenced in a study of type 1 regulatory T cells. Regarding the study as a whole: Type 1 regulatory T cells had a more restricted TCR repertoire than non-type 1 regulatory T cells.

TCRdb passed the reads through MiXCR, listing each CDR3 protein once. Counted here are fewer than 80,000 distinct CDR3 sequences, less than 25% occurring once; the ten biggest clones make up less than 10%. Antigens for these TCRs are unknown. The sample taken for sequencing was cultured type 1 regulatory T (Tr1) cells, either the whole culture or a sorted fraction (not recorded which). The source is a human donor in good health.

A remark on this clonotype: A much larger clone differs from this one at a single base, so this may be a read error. The CDR3 sequence: CSTGLWTSGRNEQFF. CDR3 in DNA: TGCAGTACTGGACTCTGGACTAGCGGGAGGAATGAGCAGTTCTTC. The chain is built from TRBV20-1 and TRBJ2-1, with 14 nucleotides matching TRBD2. CDR1 and CDR2 (germline): DFQATT, SNEGSKA (reference sequence). This CDR3 is 15 amino acids long. After removal of 8 bases from V and 7 bases from J, the junction contained 10 bases not matched to a gene.

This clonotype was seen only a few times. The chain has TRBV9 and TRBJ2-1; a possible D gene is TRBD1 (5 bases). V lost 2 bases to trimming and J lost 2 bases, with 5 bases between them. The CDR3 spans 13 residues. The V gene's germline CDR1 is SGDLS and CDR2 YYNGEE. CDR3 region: CASSVTAYNEQFF. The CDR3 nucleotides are TGTGCCAGCAGCGTGACAGCCTACAATGAGCAGTTCTTC.

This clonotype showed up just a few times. CDR3: CSVLGTGTDTQYF. The CDR3 DNA follows: TGCAGCGTCCTTGGCACTGGCACAGATACGCAGTATTTT. The chain joins TRBV29-1 to TRBJ2-3; unclear D gene. CDR1 and CDR2 (germline): SQVTM, ANQGSEA. CDR3 length: 13 residues. Trimming took 6 bases from V and 1 from J, leaving 11 bases between them.

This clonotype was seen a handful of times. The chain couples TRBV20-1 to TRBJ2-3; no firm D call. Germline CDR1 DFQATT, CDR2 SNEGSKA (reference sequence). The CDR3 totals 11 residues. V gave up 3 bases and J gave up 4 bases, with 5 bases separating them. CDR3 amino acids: CSARTSDTQYF. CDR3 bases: TGCAGTGCTAGGACGTCAGATACGCAGTATTTT.

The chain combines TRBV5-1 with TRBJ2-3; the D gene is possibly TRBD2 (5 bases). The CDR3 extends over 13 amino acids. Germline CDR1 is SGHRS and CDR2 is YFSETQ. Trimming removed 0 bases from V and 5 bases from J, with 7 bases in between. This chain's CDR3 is CASSLGAGDTQYF. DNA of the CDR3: TGCGCCAGCAGCTTGGGGGCGGGAGATACGCAGTATTTT.

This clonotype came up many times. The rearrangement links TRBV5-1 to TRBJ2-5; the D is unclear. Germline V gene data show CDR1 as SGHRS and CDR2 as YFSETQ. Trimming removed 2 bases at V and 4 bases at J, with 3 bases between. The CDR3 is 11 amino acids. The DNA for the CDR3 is TGCGCCAGCAGCTTCGGAGAGACCCAGTACTTC. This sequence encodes CASSFGETQYF.

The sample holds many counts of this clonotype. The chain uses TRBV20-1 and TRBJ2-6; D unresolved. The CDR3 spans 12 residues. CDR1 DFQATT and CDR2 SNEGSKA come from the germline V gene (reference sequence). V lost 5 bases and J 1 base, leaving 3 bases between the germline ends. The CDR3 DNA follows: TGCAGTGCTTCGTCTGGGGCCAACGTCCTGACTTTC. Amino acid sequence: CSASSGANVLTF.

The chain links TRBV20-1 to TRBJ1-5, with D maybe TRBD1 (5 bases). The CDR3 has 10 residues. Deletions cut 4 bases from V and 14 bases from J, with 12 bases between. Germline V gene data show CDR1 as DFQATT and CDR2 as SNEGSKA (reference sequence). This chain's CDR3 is CSAIRDAEHF. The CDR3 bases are TGCAGTGCTATACGGGACGCCGAGCATTTT.

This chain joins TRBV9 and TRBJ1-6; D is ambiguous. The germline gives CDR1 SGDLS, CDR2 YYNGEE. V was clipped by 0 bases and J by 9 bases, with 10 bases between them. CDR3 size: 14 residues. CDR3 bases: TGTGCCAGCAGCGTAGCTCCGCGGCGTTCACCCCTCCACTTT. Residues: CASSVAPRRSPLHF.

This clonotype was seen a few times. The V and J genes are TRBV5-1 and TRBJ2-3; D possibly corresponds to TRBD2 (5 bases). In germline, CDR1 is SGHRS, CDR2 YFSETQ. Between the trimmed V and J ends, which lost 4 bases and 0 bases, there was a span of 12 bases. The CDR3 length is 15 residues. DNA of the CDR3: TGCGCCAGCAGCCTAAGCGGAACTAGCACAGATACGCAGTATTTT. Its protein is CASSLSGTSTDTQYF.

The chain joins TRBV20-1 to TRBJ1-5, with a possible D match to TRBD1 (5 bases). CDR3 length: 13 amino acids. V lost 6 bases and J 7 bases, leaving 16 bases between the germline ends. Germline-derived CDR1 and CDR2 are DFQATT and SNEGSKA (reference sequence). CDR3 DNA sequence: TGCAGTGCGAGCCGGGGGGGGGACCAGCCCCAGCATTTT. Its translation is CSASRGGDQPQHF.

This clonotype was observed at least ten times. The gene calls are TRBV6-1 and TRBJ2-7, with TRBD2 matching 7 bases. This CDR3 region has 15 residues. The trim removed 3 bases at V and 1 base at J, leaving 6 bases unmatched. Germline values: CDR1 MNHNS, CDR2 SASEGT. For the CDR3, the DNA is TGTGCCAGCAGTGACAACGCGGGAGCGTCCTACGAGCAGTACTTC. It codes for CASSDNAGASYEQYF.

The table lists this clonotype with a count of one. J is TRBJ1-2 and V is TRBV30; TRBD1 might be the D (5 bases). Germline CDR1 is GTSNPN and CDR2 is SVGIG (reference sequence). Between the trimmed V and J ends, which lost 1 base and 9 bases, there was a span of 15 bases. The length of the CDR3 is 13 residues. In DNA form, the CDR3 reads TGTGCCTGGAGTGCCGGGGGATATCTGAGCTACACCTTC. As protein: CAWSAGGYLSYTF.

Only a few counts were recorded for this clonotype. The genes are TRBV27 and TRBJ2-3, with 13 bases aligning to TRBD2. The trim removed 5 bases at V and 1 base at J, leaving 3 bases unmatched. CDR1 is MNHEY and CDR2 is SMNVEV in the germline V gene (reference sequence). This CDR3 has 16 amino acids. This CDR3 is CASSRTSGSGTDTQYF. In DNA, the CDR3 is TGTGCCAGCAGTAGGACTAGCGGGAGTGGCACAGATACGCAGTATTTT.

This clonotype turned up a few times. CDR3 nucleotides: TGTGCCAGCAGTTCTTATACCTACAGGGACCACGCTCCCTACGAGCAGTACTTC. This codes for CASSSYTYRDHAPYEQYF. The rearrangement joins TRBV28 to TRBJ2-7; perhaps TRBD1 as D (6 bases). The V gene's germline CDR1 is MDHEN and CDR2 SYDVKM. This CDR3 comprises 18 residues. V lost 4 bases and J lost 2, with 24 bases in between.

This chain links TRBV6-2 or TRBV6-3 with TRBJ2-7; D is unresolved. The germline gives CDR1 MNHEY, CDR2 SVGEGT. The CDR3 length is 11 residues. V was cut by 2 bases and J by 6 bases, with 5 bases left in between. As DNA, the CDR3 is TGTGCCAGCAGTTACCCGTCCGAGCAGTACTTC. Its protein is CASSYPSEQYF.

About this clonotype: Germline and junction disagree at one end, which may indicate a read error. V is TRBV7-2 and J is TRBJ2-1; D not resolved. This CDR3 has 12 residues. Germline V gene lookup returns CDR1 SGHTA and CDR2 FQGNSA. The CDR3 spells CASSWVDSLLLF. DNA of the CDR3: TGTGCCAGCAGCTGGGTAGACTCTCTCTTGTTATTC.

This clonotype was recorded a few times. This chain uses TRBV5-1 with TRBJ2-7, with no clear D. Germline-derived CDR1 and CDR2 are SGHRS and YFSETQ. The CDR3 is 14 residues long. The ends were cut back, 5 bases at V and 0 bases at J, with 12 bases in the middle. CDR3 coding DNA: TGCGCCAGCAGTTACCAACCCGACTCCTACGAGCAGTACTTC. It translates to CASSYQPDSYEQYF.

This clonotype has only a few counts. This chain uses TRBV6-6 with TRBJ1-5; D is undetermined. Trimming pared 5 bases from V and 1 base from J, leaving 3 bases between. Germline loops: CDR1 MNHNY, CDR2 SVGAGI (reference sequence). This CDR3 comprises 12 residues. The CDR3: CASSGSNQPQHF. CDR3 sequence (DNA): TGTGCCAGCAGTGGCAGCAATCAGCCCCAGCATTTT.

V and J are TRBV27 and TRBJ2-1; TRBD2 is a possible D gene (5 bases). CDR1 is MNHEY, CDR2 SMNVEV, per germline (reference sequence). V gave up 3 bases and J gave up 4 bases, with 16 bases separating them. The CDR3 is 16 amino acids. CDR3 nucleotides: TGTGCCAGCAGTTTGAGAGGGCCCAACCCATACAATGAGCAGTTCTTC. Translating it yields CASSLRGPNPYNEQFF.

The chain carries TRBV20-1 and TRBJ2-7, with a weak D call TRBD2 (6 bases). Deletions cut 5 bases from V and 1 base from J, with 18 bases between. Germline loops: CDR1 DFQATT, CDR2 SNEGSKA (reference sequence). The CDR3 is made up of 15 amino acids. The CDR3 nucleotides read TGCAGTGCTCGCCCGACTAGAGGTAAATCCTACGAGCAGTACTTC. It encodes CSARPTRGKSYEQYF.

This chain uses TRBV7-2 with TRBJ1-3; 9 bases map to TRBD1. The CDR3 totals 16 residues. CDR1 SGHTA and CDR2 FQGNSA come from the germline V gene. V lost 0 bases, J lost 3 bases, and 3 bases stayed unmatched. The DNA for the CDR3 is TGTGCCAGCAGCTTAGCGGGACAGGGTAGTGGAAACACCATATATTTT. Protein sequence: CASSLAGQGSGNTIYF.

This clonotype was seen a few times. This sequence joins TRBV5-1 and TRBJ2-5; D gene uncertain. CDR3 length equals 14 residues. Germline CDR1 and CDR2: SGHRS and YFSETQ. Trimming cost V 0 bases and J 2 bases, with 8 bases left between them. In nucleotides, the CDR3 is TGCGCCAGCAGCTTGGGCTCATCACAAGAGACCCAGTACTTC. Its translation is CASSLGSSQETQYF.

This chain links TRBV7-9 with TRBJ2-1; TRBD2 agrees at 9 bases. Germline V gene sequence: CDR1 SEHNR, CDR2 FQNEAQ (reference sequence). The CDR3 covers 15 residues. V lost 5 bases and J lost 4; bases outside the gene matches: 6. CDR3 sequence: CASSPRLAVYNEQFF. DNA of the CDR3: TGTGCCAGCAGCCCCAGACTAGCGGTATACAATGAGCAGTTCTTC.

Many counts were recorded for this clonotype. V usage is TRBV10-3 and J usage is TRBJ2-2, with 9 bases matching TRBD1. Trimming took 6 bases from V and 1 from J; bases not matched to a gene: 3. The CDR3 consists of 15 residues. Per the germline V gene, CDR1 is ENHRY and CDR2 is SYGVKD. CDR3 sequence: CAIRGDRENTGELFF. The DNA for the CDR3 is TGTGCCATCAGGGGGGACAGGGAGAACACCGGGGAGCTGTTTTTT.

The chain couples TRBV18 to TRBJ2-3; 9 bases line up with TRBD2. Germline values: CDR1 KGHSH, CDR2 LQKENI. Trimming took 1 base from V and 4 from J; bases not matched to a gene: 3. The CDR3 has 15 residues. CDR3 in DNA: TGTGCCAGCTCACCACTAGCGGGAGTACCAGATACGCAGTATTTT. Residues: CASSPLAGVPDTQYF.